This T cell receptor beta chain was identified in a study of neurological immune-mediated disorders (dated by TCRdb to 2018 to 2020). Background on the whole study: Among the approximately 34 multiple sclerosis patients, approximately 31 had relapsing-remitting MS and 3 had secondary progressive MS. The study compared peripheral blood TCR-beta repertoires of HTLV-I-associated myelopathy (HAM/TSP) patients, multiple sclerosis patients and healthy controls using UMI-based sequencing. The cohort was made up of 68 subjects, consisting of around 15 HAM/TSP patients, 34 multiple sclerosis patients and 20 healthy controls. The roughly 99 TCR-beta libraries covered PBMC samples along with longitudinal samples, technical triplicates, and paired sorted CD4+ and CD8+ T-cell subsets. The study at large found these results: Expanded clones from different subjects shared no identical CDR3 amino acid sequences, which suggests that TCR-beta repertoires were private in all groups. In phylogenetic analysis, the repertoires of 18 of 34 MS patients grouped into a cluster of related CDR3 sequences, which suggests a possible signature at the repertoire level. TCR clonal expansion was highest in HAM/TSP patients and lowest in MS patients, with MS patients falling below even healthy controls. The MS cluster showed no association with clinical or MRI features, and the authors stated that larger cohorts are needed.

Libraries from unsorted PBMCs were made from 2 million PBMCs kept in RNAlater at -80 degrees C until RNA extraction. Multiple sclerosis patients were enrolled in a US clinical protocol under which disease progression was evaluated by magnetic resonance imaging. Peripheral blood underwent Ficoll-Hypaque density gradient centrifugation to isolate PBMCs, which were then cryopreserved in liquid nitrogen. cDNA was synthesized by template-switch 5'RACE using a primer with a 10-nucleotide random unique molecular identifier that tagged each TCR transcript. Over 190 million TCR-beta sequences, covering 15-18 subjects, were produced in each sequencing run. The RNeasy kit was used to extract total RNA. TCR-beta VDJ regions were amplified with primers for the TCR constant region and the 5'RACE anchor, using the KAPA Real-time Library Amplification kit. Sample indexes and Illumina adaptors were added in a first PCR, and a second PCR then increased library yield. The roughly 650 bp TCR product was size-selected on a 2% E-gel SizeSelection system after Ampure bead purification. Library quality was checked on a Bioanalyzer, concentration was measured with Qubit, and libraries were quantified with the Kapa Library Quantification kit before pooling. An Illumina HiSeq 2500 was used to sequence the libraries paired-end at 2 x 150 bp. To increase sequence diversity, roughly 24-31% phiX was spiked into each library pool. Concerning the study's data processing: Quality-filtered reads were processed with the UMI-based MiGEC pipeline, which removed over 85% of raw TCR sequences during error correction. IMGT germline references were used for alignment of VDJ genes, and clonotypes were defined by a unique CDR3 amino acid sequence together with V-J genes. Clonal expansion, Shannon diversity, and CDR3 relatedness (CalcPairwiseDistances, ClusterSamples) were evaluated with VDJtools, and phylogenetic trees were built with CLCbio workbench. Using coefficient-of-variation modelling across technical triplicates, the study counted a clone as expanded if it had at least 8 unique UMIs. Starting from the raw public reads, TCRdb applied fastp trimming at Q25, assembled clones with MiXCR and retained in-frame beta chains. CDR3 protein sequences are deduplicated, and each keeps its most common genes and DNA. The V and J calls were not made by the authors but by TCRdb's processing. In all, the sample holds 66,000 or so distinct CDR3 sequences, and roughly 5% of those were seen once. Of the sample, over 2.5% is held by the ten largest clones.

This clonotype was seen repeatedly, ten times or more. Which antigen it targets is not known. Per-base quality was not reported, and no clone a single base away is much larger than it. The source of this sequence is a woman in her twenties or thirties with multiple sclerosis. The source material was PBMCs.

The CDR3 region has the sequence CATSRVGGTHEQYF. The sequence in DNA is TGTGCCACCAGCAGAGTGGGGGGTACGCACGAGCAGTACTTC. The chain links TRBV15 with TRBJ2-7; TRBD2 could be the D gene, as 6 bases match. The CDR3 starts with the cysteine, ends with the phenylalanine, and has 14 residues. CDR3 DNA is the only sequence kept; it has 42 bases, read in frame from the first base. The CDR1 and CDR2 encoded by the germline V gene (reference sequence) are LNHNV and YYDKDF. V is clipped by 1 base and J by 5 bases, and the sequence between their germline boundaries is 12 bases long.